A selection of T cell receptor beta chains follows, all from one sample in a study of CD8 T cells in ankylosing spondylitis. Via MiXCR, TCRdb re-called the 5' RACE reads, giving one row per CDR3 protein. Of roughly 700,000 distinct CDR3 sequences in the sample, around 17% were seen once. The source material was blood, either unsorted or a sorted T cell fraction (not recorded which). These receptors all stem from a male donor with ankylosing spondylitis. The CDR3 runs from the conserved cysteine through the conserved F or W. Fields, in order: clone size, J gene, V gene, D gene, CDR3 DNA, CDR3 protein. The D gene is left open where the match is weak. Only part of the rows carry a size: once, few, many, or a class if the clone is expanded.

.	TRBJ2-2	TRBV7-3	TRBD1	TGTGCCAGCAGCTTGACCGGGACAGGGGTTTCCGGGGAGCTGTTTTTT	CASSLTGTGVSGELFF
.	TRBJ2-3	TRBV3-1	.	TGTGCCAGCAGCCAAGATACAGGGCCTGGCGTAGATACGCAGTATTTT	CASSQDTGPGVDTQYF
few	TRBJ2-1	TRBV12-3/TRBV12-4	.	TGTGCCAGCAGCCCCCCGACAGGGACTACATTGGATGAGCAGTTCTTC	CASSPPTGTTLDEQFF
.	TRBJ2-3	TRBV5-1	TRBD2	TGCGCCAGCAGCTTGGCCAAGACTAGCGGCACAGATACGCAGTATTTT	CASSLAKTSGTDTQYF
.	TRBJ2-1	TRBV4-3	.	TGCGCCAGCAGCCAAGATTTAGGGAGGAATGAGCAGTTCTTC	CASSQDLGRNEQFF
few	TRBJ1-3	TRBV11-2	TRBD1	TGTGCCAGCAGCGAGGACAGGGGAACTGGAAACACCATATATTTT	CASSEDRGTGNTIYF
many	TRBJ1-1	TRBV29-1	.	TGCAGCGTTGGAAAAGGGGGGAACACTGAAGCTTTCTTT	CSVGKGGNTEAFF
few	TRBJ2-3	TRBV6-1	.	TGTGCCAGCAGCCCCCTTGGACTTAACACAGATACGCAGTATTTT	CASSPLGLNTDTQYF
.	TRBJ2-7	TRBV12-5	TRBD2	TGTGCTAGTGGTTTAGGACTAGCAGGTCCGTACTTC	CASGLGLAGPYF
.	TRBJ1-2	TRBV5-4	.	TGTGCCAGCAGCCTACAGGGTATAGAGGGCTACACCTTC	CASSLQGIEGYTF
few	TRBJ2-3	TRBV7-2	.	TGTGCCAGCAGCACGACTAGACATACGCAGTATTTT	CASSTTRHTQYF
few	TRBJ2-6	TRBV7-2	.	TGTGCCAGCAGCTTAGAGGTATCTGGGGCCAACGTCCTGACTTTC	CASSLEVSGANVLTF
many	TRBJ2-3	TRBV14	.	TGTGCCAGCAGCCACTTGCGGGGCACAGATACGCAGTATTTT	CASSHLRGTDTQYF
few	TRBJ1-6	TRBV7-9	.	TGTGCCAGCAGCCCGCCAGGGTCCCAAGATGGATCACCCCTCCACTTT	CASSPPGSQDGSPLHF
.	TRBJ2-5	TRBV20-1	.	TGCAGTGCTAGAGATGGGCTAGCAATCGAGACCCAGTACTTC	CSARDGLAIETQYF
many	TRBJ2-2	TRBV5-1	.	TGCGCCAGCAGCTTGGTACAGGCAACGAGCGGGGAGCTGTTTTTT	CASSLVQATSGELFF
once	TRBJ2-3	TRBV20-1	TRBD2	TGCAGTGCTAGCTCCGGGGGGGCCAGGGATACGCAGTATTTT	CSASSGGARDTQYF
.	TRBJ1-2	TRBV2	.	TGTGCCAGCGACAACACCGGAGCGGCATATGGCTACACCTTC	CASDNTGAAYGYTF
.	TRBJ1-5	TRBV28	.	TGTGCCAGCATCCTGCGGCAGGTCAATCAGCCCCAGCATTTT	CASILRQVNQPQHF
.	TRBJ2-6	TRBV27	.	TGTGCCAGCAGTTCTGCCCACTCTGGGGCCAACGTCCTGACTTTC	CASSSAHSGANVLTF
.	TRBJ2-2	TRBV5-1	.	TGCGCCAGCAGCCCCTCGCGTGAGATCACCGGGGAGCTGTTTTTT	CASSPSREITGELFF
.	TRBJ2-7	TRBV5-1	.	TGCGCCAGCAGCTTTTTACCGGGAGCCCCTTCCTACGAGCAGTACTTC	CASSFLPGAPSYEQYF
.	TRBJ2-7	TRBV10-2	TRBD2	TGCGCCAGCAGTGCGTGGACTAGCGGGATCTACGAGCAGTACTTC	CASSAWTSGIYEQYF
.	TRBJ2-7	TRBV15	TRBD1	TGTGCCACCAGCAGGACAGGGGGCGTTGAGTCCTACGAGCAGTACTTC	CATSRTGGVESYEQYF
.	TRBJ2-7	TRBV7-2	TRBD2	TGTGCCAGCAGCCCTGGGGCGGGAGGCTACGAGCAGTACTTC	CASSPGAGGYEQYF
.	TRBJ1-2	TRBV2	.	TGTGCCAGCAGTGAGGTAGTACTCTATGGCTACACCTTC	CASSEVVLYGYTF
.	TRBJ2-7	TRBV20-1	TRBD1	TGCAGTGCAACCCGCCCGACAGGGGGATACGAGCAGTACTTC	CSATRPTGGYEQYF
.	TRBJ1-1	TRBV20-1	.	TGCAGTGCTGTCAGACCTGGGGGTACTGAAGCTTTCTTT	CSAVRPGGTEAFF
.	TRBJ1-6	TRBV18	.	TGTGCCAGCTCACCCCTGGACGGAGAGAATTCACCCCTCCACTTT	CASSPLDGENSPLHF
few	TRBJ1-6	TRBV12-3/TRBV12-4	TRBD1	TGTGCCAGCAGCTGGACAGGGGGCTATAATTCACCCCTCCACTTT	CASSWTGGYNSPLHF
few	TRBJ2-7	TRBV5-1	.	TGCGCCAGCAGCTTGCTTGGGGAAAGCTACGAGCAGTACTTC	CASSLLGESYEQYF
.	TRBJ2-3	TRBV6-1	TRBD2	TGTGCCAGCACGGGGGGGGGGCCTAGCACAGATACGCAGTATTTT	CASTGGGPSTDTQYF
few	TRBJ1-2	TRBV20-1	.	TGCAGTGCTAGAGATCGGCCTCTCTATGGCTACACCTTC	CSARDRPLYGYTF
.	TRBJ1-1	TRBV6-1	TRBD1	TGTGCCAGCAGTATCACAGGGGAGCTGAACACTGAAGCTTTCTTT	CASSITGELNTEAFF
few	TRBJ1-2	TRBV5-1	TRBD1	TGCGCCAGCAGTGACAGGGGGATATTTCGTGGCTACACCTTC	CASSDRGIFRGYTF
few	TRBJ1-1	TRBV24-1	.	TGTGCCACCAGTGATTTAGGAGAGAACACTGAAGCTTTCTTT	CATSDLGENTEAFF
.	TRBJ2-1	TRBV6-5	TRBD1	TGTGCCAGCAGTTTTCAAACCGGGACAGGGGGCAATGAGCAGTTCTTC	CASSFQTGTGGNEQFF